One sample yielded the 32 T cell receptor beta chains listed below, sequenced in a study of T cells in Graves' hyperthyroidism and ophthalmopathy. RNA transcripts yielded amplified TCR beta CDR3 regions. The TCR CDR3 was amplified in a first-round RT-PCR using the HTBI primer set. One entry per CDR3 protein, called by TCRdb with MiXCR from the multiplex PCR reads. The data hold 700,000 or so distinct CDR3 sequences, with approximately 16% observed a single time. Sequencing input: blood. All receptors derive from a man between 18 and 35 years old with Graves' hyperthyroidism.

The table lists this clonotype with many counts. At one end the junction does not follow the germline gene, possibly because of a read error. The rearrangement uses TRBV2 and TRBJ2-7; tentatively, D is TRBD1 (5 bases). CDR3 size: 13 residues. Germline CDR1 is SNHLY and CDR2 is FYNNEI. CDR3 nucleotides: TGTGCCAGCAGGGAAGGGGAAGACTACGAGCAGTACTTC. Encoded protein: CASREGEDYEQYF.

Many counts were recorded for this clonotype. This chain links TRBV2 with TRBJ2-7; D is unresolved. The germline V gene has CDR1 SNHLY and CDR2 FYNNEI. Between the trimmed V and J ends, which lost 6 bases and 6 bases, there was a span of 12 bases. This CDR3 region has 12 residues. The chain's CDR3 is CASSGDWSEQYF. The CDR3 region has the DNA TGTGCCAGCAGCGGCGACTGGAGCGAGCAGTACTTC.

A few counts support this clonotype. This chain connects TRBV24-1 to TRBJ2-3; no clear D gene. Germline-derived CDR1 and CDR2 are KGHDR and SFDVKD. The CDR3 contains 13 residues. V lost 3 bases and J 0 bases, leaving 3 bases between the germline ends. Here the CDR3 DNA reads TGTGCCACCAGTGATATTAGCACAGATACGCAGTATTTT. Translated: CATSDISTDTQYF.

V usage is TRBV20-1 and J usage is TRBJ1-1; D is uncertain. Trimming stripped 3 bases from V and 1 base from J, with 6 bases between. CDR3 size: 12 residues. Germline values: CDR1 DFQATT, CDR2 SNEGSKA (reference sequence). The CDR3 DNA sequence: TGCAGTGCTAGCGACTGGAACACTGAAGCTTTCTTT. Its translation: CSASDWNTEAFF.

The table lists this clonotype with many counts. The rearrangement joins TRBV12-3 or TRBV12-4 to TRBJ2-1, with a weak D call TRBD1 (6 bases). The CDR3 runs 20 residues. Trimming left V 4 bases short and J 3 bases short, with 28 bases between. The CDR3 here is CASSSVMINPGEFGYNEQFF. The CDR3 coding sequence is TGTGCCAGCAGTTCGGTGATGATCAACCCAGGGGAATTTGGCTACAATGAGCAGTTCTTC.

A few counts support this clonotype. The rearrangement links TRBV7-8 to TRBJ1-4, with a tentative D call TRBD1 (5 bases). Germline V lookup: CDR1 SGHVS, CDR2 FQNEAQ. The CDR3 totals 13 residues. Between the trimmed V and J ends, which lost 5 bases and 7 bases, there was a span of 11 bases. CDR3 bases: TGTGCCAGCAGCAGGACACTCCTTGAAAAACTGTTTTTT. It yields the protein CASSRTLLEKLFF.

At least ten counts were recorded for this clonotype. The chain uses TRBV2 and TRBJ2-5; D is unclear. The CDR3 is 11 amino acids. V was clipped by 8 bases and J by 7 bases, with 11 bases between them. The germline V gene encodes CDR1 SNHLY and CDR2 FYNNEI. The CDR3 protein is CASGPLGTQYF. The CDR3 bases are TGTGCCAGCGGACCCCTTGGGACCCAGTACTTC.

V and J are TRBV20-1 and TRBJ2-6; D may be TRBD2 (6 bases). The germline V and J ends were trimmed by 3 bases and 2 bases, with 8 bases remaining between them. This CDR3 contains 14 residues. Germline CDR1 DFQATT, CDR2 SNEGSKA (reference sequence). CDR3 amino acids: CSASWGAGANVLTF. CDR3 nucleotides: TGCAGTGCTAGTTGGGGGGCTGGGGCCAACGTCCTGACTTTC.

This clonotype has a count of ten or more. This chain connects TRBV10-3 to TRBJ2-7; 7 bases match TRBD1. Germline lookup yields CDR1 ENHRY and CDR2 SYGVKD. Losses at the gene ends were 5 bases for V and 6 bases for J; bases not matched to a gene: 16. This CDR3 comprises 16 residues. CDR3 in DNA: TGTGCCATCAGTACCCCCGGGACAGCCGCGGATACCGAGCAGTACTTC. Protein product: CAISTPGTAADTEQYF.

There are many counts of this clonotype. The V gene is TRBV6-2 or TRBV6-3, the J gene TRBJ2-2; D not certain. The CDR3 runs to 12 residues. CDR1 and CDR2 from the germline V gene are MNHEY and SVGEGT. Trimming took 5 bases from V and 5 from J, leaving 6 bases between them. CDR3 DNA: TGTGCCAGCAGTCGCCTGACCGGGGAGCTGTTTTTT. It yields the protein CASSRLTGELFF.

V and J are TRBV4-1 and TRBJ1-6; no clear D. CDR3 length: 15 residues. V shed 1 base and J shed 7 bases, with 11 bases lying between them. Per germline, CDR1 MGHRA and CDR2 YSYEKL. As DNA, the CDR3 is TGCGCCAGCAGCCAAGTGGCAGTTGGGAATTCACCCCTCCACTTT. Translated, it gives CASSQVAVGNSPLHF.

The chain couples TRBV2 to TRBJ2-7; D call uncertain. CDR1 SNHLY and CDR2 FYNNEI come from the germline V gene. The CDR3 length is 13 residues. Trimming left V 2 bases short and J 2 bases short, with 7 bases between. CDR3 residues: CASSESWTYEQYF. CDR3 in DNA: TGTGCCAGCAGTGAAAGTTGGACCTACGAGCAGTACTTC. The full variable domain, in which reference TRBV2 and TRBJ2-7 provide the parts outside the CDR3, is EPEVTQTPSHQVTQMGQEVILRCVPISNHLYFYWYRQILGQKVEFLVSFYNNEISEKSEIFDDQFSVERPDGSNFTLKIRSTKLEDSAMYFCASSESWTYEQYFGPGTRLTVT.

V and J are TRBV20-1 and TRBJ1-5; 9 positions agree with TRBD1. J lost 6 bases, V lost 0 bases, and 6 bases had no gene match. The germline CDR1 and CDR2 sequences are DFQATT and SNEGSKA (reference sequence). The CDR3 is 15 amino acids. The CDR3 reads CSARDYRGPLQPQHF. CDR3 sequence (DNA): TGCAGTGCTAGAGATTACAGGGGGCCACTTCAGCCCCAGCATTTT.

This chain uses TRBV5-5 with TRBJ2-2; no clear D gene. The germline gives CDR1 SGHKS, CDR2 YYEKEE (reference sequence). The V and J ends lost 3 bases and 2 bases respectively, with 8 bases between them. The CDR3 runs 14 residues. The CDR3 loop is CASSSRINTGELFF. DNA for the CDR3: TGTGCCAGCAGCTCCAGGATTAACACCGGGGAGCTGTTTTTT.

This chain connects TRBV27 to TRBJ2-2, with D possibly TRBD1 on 5 matching bases. Trimming shortened V by 7 bases and J by 4 bases, and 10 bases separated the two germline ends. This CDR3 comprises 13 residues. In germline, CDR1 is MNHEY, CDR2 SMNVEV (reference sequence). CDR3 coding DNA: TGTGCCAGCAACCAAAGGGGCACCGGGGAGCTGTTTTTT. This translates into CASNQRGTGELFF.

This clonotype was found a few times. The chain is built from TRBV5-5 and TRBJ2-2; D unresolved. Germline-derived CDR1 and CDR2 are SGHKS and YYEKEE (reference sequence). V was pared by 1 base and J by 3 bases, with 7 bases between. This CDR3 contains 14 residues. The CDR3 DNA is TGTGCCAGCAGCTTGCTTCAGTACACCGGGGAGCTGTTTTTT. Its translation: CASSLLQYTGELFF.

The sample holds one count of this clonotype. A read error may explain this, as a much larger clone is one base away. The chain joins TRBV6-5 to TRBJ2-1; 10 bases are shared with TRBD2. Germline CDR1 is MNHEY and CDR2 is SVGAGI. The CDR3 extends over 16 amino acids. The ends lost 2 bases at V and 6 bases at J; junction bases unmatched: 7. The CDR3 loop is CASSYEAGGPCNEQFF. The CDR3 nucleotides read TGTGCCAGCAGTTACGAAGCGGGAGGGCCCTGCAATGAGCAGTTCTTC.

This clonotype came up many times. This chain uses TRBV11-1 with TRBJ2-7; D is perhaps TRBD2 (6 bases). Trimming stripped 4 bases from V and 0 bases from J, with 13 bases between. Per germline, CDR1 SGHAT and CDR2 FQDESV (reference sequence). CDR3 length equals 15 residues. The CDR3 is CASSSFSGSSYEQYF. In DNA, the CDR3 is TGTGCCAGCAGCTCGTTTAGCGGATCCTCCTACGAGCAGTACTTC.

This chain connects TRBV6-2 or TRBV6-3 to TRBJ2-5; possible D gene TRBD1, 6 bases. The CDR3 is made up of 14 amino acids. Trimming removed 6 bases from V and 6 bases from J, with 17 bases in between. Germline-derived CDR1 and CDR2 are MNHEY and SVGEGT. The CDR3 loop reads CASSRDGGAKTQYF. In DNA form, the CDR3 reads TGTGCCAGCAGCCGAGATGGGGGCGCGAAGACCCAGTACTTC.

As regards this clonotype: One base away lies a much larger clone, so this may be a sequencing read error. The J gene is TRBJ2-7, the V gene TRBV12-3 or TRBV12-4; TRBD2 agrees at 7 bases. Trimming cost V 6 bases and J 7 bases; bases outside gene matches: 15. This CDR3 is built from 15 residues. The DNA of the CDR3 is TGTGCCAGCAGCCCCCCCGGGGGAGGGAGAGATGAGCAGTACTTC. This gives the protein CASSPPGGGRDEQYF.

This clonotype occurred many times. J is TRBJ1-1 and V is TRBV11-2, with a weak D call TRBD1 (6 bases). The V end lost 5 bases, the J end lost 1 base, and 11 bases lay between the germline ends. The CDR3 consists of 14 residues. The germline CDR1 and CDR2 sequences are SGHAT and FQNNGV. CDR3 region: CASSRGQRNTEAFF. CDR3 sequence (DNA): TGTGCCAGCAGCCGCGGACAGAGGAACACTGAAGCTTTCTTT.

The chain is built from TRBV9 and TRBJ2-1; D might be TRBD2 (5 bases). The CDR3 sequence is 14 residues long. Trimming took 3 bases from V and 1 from J, leaving 8 bases between them. The germline CDR1 and CDR2 sequences are SGDLS and YYNGEE. CDR3 residues: CASSGSGSYNEQFF. For the CDR3, the DNA is TGTGCCAGCAGCGGGAGCGGATCCTACAATGAGCAGTTCTTC.

The chain carries TRBV20-1 and TRBJ1-1; D may be TRBD1 (6 bases). Per germline, CDR1 DFQATT and CDR2 SNEGSKA (reference sequence). V lost 3 bases, J lost 1 base, and 15 bases lay in between. The CDR3 consists of 15 residues. The CDR3 region has the DNA TGCAGTGCTAGTGATCATGGCAGGGGGAACACTGAAGCTTTCTTT. Translation gives CSASDHGRGNTEAFF.

The chain is built from TRBV27 and TRBJ2-1, with D unresolved. The V and J ends lost 7 bases and 4 bases respectively, with 17 bases between them. The CDR3 extends over 15 amino acids. Germline V gene lookup returns CDR1 MNHEY and CDR2 SMNVEV (reference sequence). CDR3 protein: CASNLVPIAYNEQFF. CDR3 DNA: TGTGCCAGCAATTTGGTCCCCATAGCATACAATGAGCAGTTCTTC.

This clonotype has just a few counts. In nucleotides, the CDR3 is TGCAGCGCCGAACTAGCGGGAGCCTACAATGAGCAGTTCTTC. Its protein is CSAELAGAYNEQFF. This chain uses TRBV29-1 with TRBJ2-1, with 11 bases fitting TRBD2. CDR1 SQVTM and CDR2 ANQGSEA come from the germline V gene. The CDR3 length is 14 residues. V gave up 7 bases and J gave up 2 bases; unmatched junction bases: 4.

This clonotype was seen many times. This chain links TRBV12-3 or TRBV12-4 with TRBJ2-5; 13 positions match TRBD2. The CDR3 totals 16 residues. V dropped 5 bases and J dropped 5; count of bases not matched to a gene: 8. CDR3 DNA: TGTGCCAGCAGTCCGGCCGGGACTAGCGGGAAGGAGACCCAGTACTTC. Protein: CASSPAGTSGKETQYF.

This clonotype was detected many times. This sequence joins TRBV3-1 and TRBJ2-3, with TRBD2 matching over 10 bases. CDR1 LGHDT and CDR2 YNNKEL come from the germline V gene (reference sequence). Germline trimming cut 1 base from V and 1 base from J; bases unmatched to any gene: 8. The CDR3 has 18 amino acids. CDR3 DNA: TGTGCCAGCAGCCAAGGACTAGCGGGTTTCCTCGGCACAGATACGCAGTATTTT. Translation: CASSQGLAGFLGTDTQYF.

The V and J genes are TRBV6-1 and TRBJ2-3; 7 bases are a match to TRBD1. Trimming at V came to 5 bases and at J to 8 bases, leaving 10 bases not matched to a gene. The CDR3 totals 14 residues. Germline V gene sequence: CDR1 MNHNS, CDR2 SASEGT. The CDR3 coding sequence is TGTGCCAGCAGTTATCCCACAGGGGTATGTACGCAGTATTTT. The encoded protein is CASSYPTGVCTQYF.

This clonotype appeared a few times. The chain recombines TRBV28 with TRBJ2-2, with 9 nucleotides matching TRBD1. The CDR3 has 15 residues. The V gene end was trimmed by 5 bases and the J gene end by 6 bases; junction bases not matched to a gene: 7. From germline, CDR1 is MDHEN and CDR2 SYDVKM. CDR3 DNA: TGTGCCAGCAGTCCCCGGGACAGGGATGCCGGGGAGCTGTTTTTT. This gives the protein CASSPRDRDAGELFF.

In this sample, this clonotype turned up a few times. This chain connects TRBV12-3 or TRBV12-4 to TRBJ2-2; D ambiguous. The CDR3 length is 14 residues. V was clipped by 6 bases and J by 1 base, with 9 bases between them. The CDR3 nucleotides read TGTGCCAGCAGGCCCCTTAAGAACACCGGGGAGCTGTTTTTT. Translation gives CASRPLKNTGELFF.

The V gene is TRBV2, the J gene TRBJ1-6; a possible D gene is TRBD1 (6 bases). Germline V gene lookup returns CDR1 SNHLY and CDR2 FYNNEI. This CDR3 comprises 14 residues. V was clipped by 6 bases and J by 7 bases, with 13 bases between them. CDR3 in amino acids: CASRRDTQNSPLHF. The CDR3, as DNA: TGTGCCAGCAGACGGGACACTCAAAATTCACCCCTCCACTTT.

This clonotype appeared a few times. The chain links TRBV12-3 or TRBV12-4 to TRBJ2-1; 8 bases agree with TRBD1. The CDR3 loop spans 13 amino acids. Losses at the gene ends were 5 bases for V and 8 bases for J; bases not matched to a gene: 5. The CDR3 is CASSMDRDHEQFF. The DNA of the CDR3 is TGTGCCAGCAGTATGGACAGGGACCATGAGCAGTTCTTC.